The clone carrying this T cell receptor (beta chain) was counted at least ten times. Its cognate antigen is unknown. This entry belongs to a study of T cells in Graves' hyperthyroidism and ophthalmopathy. The CDR3 regions of TCR beta were amplified from RNA transcripts. A first-round RT-PCR of the TCR CDR3 used the HTBI primer set. TCRdb re-called the multiplex PCR reads with MiXCR, one entry per CDR3 protein. Among roughly 560,000 distinct CDR3 sequences listed, about 14% were seen once. Broader study findings: Most thyroid-expanded clonotypes above 0.001 were also found in blood.

Germline-derived CDR1 and CDR2 are SGHRS and YFSETQ. V gave up 2 bases and J gave up 6 bases, with 15 bases separating them. The length of the CDR3 is 15 residues. The rearrangement joins TRBV5-1 to TRBJ1-5; D unresolved. The sequenced sample consisted of blood. This TCR derives from a woman aged 40 to 49 with Graves' ophthalmopathy. The CDR3 spells CASSLQPSSGQPQHF. The DNA of the CDR3 is TGCGCCAGCAGCTTACAGCCGTCGTCAGGTCAGCCCCAGCATTTT.